This TCR beta chain originates from a study of blood T cell repertoires in COVID-19. Germline V gene lookup returns CDR1 LGHNA and CDR2 YNFKEQ. Trimming removed 1 base at V and 0 bases at J, with 12 bases between. The CDR3 contains 16 residues. Repertoires were generated with immunoSEQ multiplex PCR, while TCRdb's copy carries only in-frame clones and drops some. The data contain 23,000 or so clones, about 80% of them seen just once; the ten biggest clones take up roughly 6.3%. V is TRBV4-2 and J is TRBJ1-1; D possibly corresponds to TRBD1 (6 bases). The origin of this receptor is a human donor in a cohort sampled during active COVID-19. Sequencing was carried out using peripheral blood. CDR3 in DNA: TGTGCCAGCAGCCAAGTGGGCACAGGGCTGAACACTGAAGCTTTCTTT. Translation gives CASSQVGTGLNTEAFF.